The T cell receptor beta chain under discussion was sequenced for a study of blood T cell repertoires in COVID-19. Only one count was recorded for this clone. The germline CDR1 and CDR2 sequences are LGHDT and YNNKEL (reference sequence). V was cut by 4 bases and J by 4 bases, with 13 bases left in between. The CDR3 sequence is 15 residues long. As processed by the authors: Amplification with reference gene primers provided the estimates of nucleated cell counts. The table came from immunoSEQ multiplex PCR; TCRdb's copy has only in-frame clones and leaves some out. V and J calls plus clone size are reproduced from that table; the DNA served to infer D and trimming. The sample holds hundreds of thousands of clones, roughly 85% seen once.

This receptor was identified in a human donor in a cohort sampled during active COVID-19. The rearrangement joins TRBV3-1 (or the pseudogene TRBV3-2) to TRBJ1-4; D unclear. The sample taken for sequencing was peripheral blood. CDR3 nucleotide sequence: TGTGCCAGCAGCCGGTCGGAGCTAAATAATGAAAAACTGTTTTTT. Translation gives CASSRSELNNEKLFF.